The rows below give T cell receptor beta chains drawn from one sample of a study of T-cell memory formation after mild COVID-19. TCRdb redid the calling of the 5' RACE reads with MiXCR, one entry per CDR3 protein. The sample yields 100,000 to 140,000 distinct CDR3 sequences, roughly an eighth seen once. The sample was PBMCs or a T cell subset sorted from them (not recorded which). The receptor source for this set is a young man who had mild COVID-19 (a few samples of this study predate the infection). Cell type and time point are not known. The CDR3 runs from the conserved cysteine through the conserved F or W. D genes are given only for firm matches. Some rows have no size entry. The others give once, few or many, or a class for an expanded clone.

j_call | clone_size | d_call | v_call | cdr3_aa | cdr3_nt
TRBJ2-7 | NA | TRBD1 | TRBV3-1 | CASSQGTGLYEQYF | TGTGCCAGCAGCCAAGGGACAGGGTTATACGAGCAGTACTTC
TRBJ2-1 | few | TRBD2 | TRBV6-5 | CASSLLAGGINEQFF | TGTGCCAGCAGCTTACTAGCGGGGGGGATAAATGAGCAGTTCTTC
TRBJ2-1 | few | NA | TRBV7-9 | CASSLGSQGNEQFF | TGTGCCAGCAGCTTAGGTTCGCAGGGCAATGAGCAGTTCTTC
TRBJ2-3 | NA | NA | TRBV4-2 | CASSQEARVTDTQYF | TGTGCCAGCAGCCAAGAGGCCAGGGTCACAGATACGCAGTATTTT
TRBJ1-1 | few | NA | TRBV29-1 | CSVEGVGVSYTEAFF | TGCAGCGTTGAAGGTGTTGGAGTCTCATACACTGAAGCTTTCTTT
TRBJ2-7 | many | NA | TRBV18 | CASSPRTVTLYEQYF | TGTGCCAGCTCACCTCGTACAGTGACCCTTTACGAGCAGTACTTC
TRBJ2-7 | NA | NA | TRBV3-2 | CASREHGTAYGQYF | TGTGCCAGCAGAGAGCACGGGACAGCATATGGGCAGTACTTC
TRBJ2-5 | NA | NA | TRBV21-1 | CASSKKQGQKLLETQYF | TGTGCCAGCAGCAAAAAGCAGGGACAGAAATTACTAGAGACCCAGTACTTC
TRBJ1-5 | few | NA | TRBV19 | CASSWEGYSNQPQHF | TGTGCCAGTAGTTGGGAAGGATATAGCAATCAGCCCCAGCATTTT
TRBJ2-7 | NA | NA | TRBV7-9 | CASSPRGSGYEQYF | TGTGCCAGCAGCCCCCGGGGGTCGGGGTACGAGCAGTACTTC
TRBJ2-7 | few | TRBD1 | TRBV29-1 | CSVESGTGTHEQYF | TGCAGCGTTGAATCCGGGACAGGGACCCACGAGCAGTACTTC
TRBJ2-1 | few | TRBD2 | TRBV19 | CASSVTSGEYNEQFF | TGTGCCAGTAGTGTTACTAGCGGGGAATACAATGAGCAGTTCTTC
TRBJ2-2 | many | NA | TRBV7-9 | CASSSLRRGSGELFF | TGTGCCAGCAGCTCATTACGTAGGGGCTCCGGGGAGCTGTTTTTT
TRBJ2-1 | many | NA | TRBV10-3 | CAISESVLKNEQFF | TGTGCCATCAGTGAGTCGGTCCTTAAGAATGAGCAGTTCTTC
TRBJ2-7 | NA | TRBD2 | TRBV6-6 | CASSYFLLAGAESYEQYF | TGTGCCAGCAGTTACTTCTTACTAGCGGGGGCCGAGTCCTACGAGCAGTACTTC
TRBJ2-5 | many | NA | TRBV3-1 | CASSPSGGTQETQYF | TGTGCCAGCAGCCCAAGCGGAGGGACCCAAGAGACCCAGTACTTC
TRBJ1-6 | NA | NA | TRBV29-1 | CSAKSDNNSPLHF | TGCAGCGCAAAGTCGGACAATAATTCACCCCTCCACTTT
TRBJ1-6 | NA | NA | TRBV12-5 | CASGLAYSNSPLHF | TGTGCTAGTGGTTTGGCCTACAGTAATTCACCCCTCCACTTT
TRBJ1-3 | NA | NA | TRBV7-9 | CASSPGGNTIYF | TGTGCCAGCAGCCCGGGAGGAAACACCATATATTTT
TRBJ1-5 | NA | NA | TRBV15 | CATSRRTGGDQPQHF | TGTGCCACCAGCAGGAGGACGGGGGGGGATCAGCCCCAGCATTTT
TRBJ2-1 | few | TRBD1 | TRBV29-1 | CSADREYNEQFF | TGCAGCGCGGACAGGGAGTACAATGAGCAGTTCTTC
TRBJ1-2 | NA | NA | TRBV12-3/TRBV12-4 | CAISGTPDGYTF | TGTGCCATCTCCGGGACACCAGATGGCTACACCTTC
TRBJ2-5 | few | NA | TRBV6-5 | CASSTWGAVKETQYF | TGTGCCAGCAGTACTTGGGGGGCCGTCAAAGAGACCCAGTACTTC
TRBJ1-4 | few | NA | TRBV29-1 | CSVEFVEKLFF | TGCAGCGTTGAATTCGTAGAAAAACTGTTTTTT
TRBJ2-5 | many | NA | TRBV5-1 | CASSFAQETQYF | TGCGCCAGCAGCTTTGCACAAGAGACCCAGTACTTC
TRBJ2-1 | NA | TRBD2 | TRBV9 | CASSVASGGRNEQFF | TGTGCCAGCAGCGTAGCGAGCGGGGGCCGGAATGAGCAGTTCTTC
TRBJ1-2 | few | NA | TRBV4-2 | CASSQENGIYGYTF | TGTGCCAGCAGCCAAGAGAACGGGATCTATGGCTACACCTTC
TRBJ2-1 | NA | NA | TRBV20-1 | CSARVVAEQFF | TGCAGTGCTAGAGTGGTGGCTGAGCAGTTCTTC
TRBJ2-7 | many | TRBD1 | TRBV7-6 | CASQGAYEQYF | TGTGCCAGCCAGGGGGCCTACGAGCAGTACTTC
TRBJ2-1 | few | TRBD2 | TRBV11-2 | CASRGGEGGEQFF | TGTGCCAGCCGGGGAGGGGAAGGTGGTGAGCAGTTCTTC
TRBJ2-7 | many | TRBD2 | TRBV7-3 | CASSPLLAGLDEQYF | TGTGCCAGCAGCCCTTTGCTAGCGGGGCTGGATGAGCAGTACTTC
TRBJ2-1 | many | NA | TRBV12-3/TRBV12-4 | CASSLAQGSSYNEQFF | TGTGCCAGCAGTTTGGCCCAGGGAAGCTCCTACAATGAGCAGTTCTTC
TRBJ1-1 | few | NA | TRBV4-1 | CASSQGAPNTEAFF | TGCGCCAGCAGCCAGGGGGCACCTAACACTGAAGCTTTCTTT
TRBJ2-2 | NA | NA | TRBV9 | CASSVALNTGELFF | TGTGCCAGCAGCGTAGCTCTGAACACCGGGGAGCTGTTTTTT
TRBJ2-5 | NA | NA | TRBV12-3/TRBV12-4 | CASSPVGLAQETQYF | TGTGCCAGCAGCCCGGTCGGCCTAGCGCAAGAGACCCAGTACTTC
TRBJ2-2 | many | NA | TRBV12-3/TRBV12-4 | CASTHLRNITPGELFF | TGTGCCAGCACACACCTTCGGAACATCACCCCCGGGGAGCTGTTTTTT
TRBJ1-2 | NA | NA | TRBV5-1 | CASSLERALGYGYTF | TGCGCCAGCAGCTTGGAGAGGGCACTCGGCTATGGCTACACCTTC
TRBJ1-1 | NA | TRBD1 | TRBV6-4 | CASSRTGGLRAEAFF | TGTGCCAGCAGTAGGACAGGGGGTCTTAGGGCTGAAGCTTTCTTT
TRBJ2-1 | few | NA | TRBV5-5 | CASSFHTGWNEQFF | TGTGCCAGCAGCTTCCACACAGGGTGGAATGAGCAGTTCTTC
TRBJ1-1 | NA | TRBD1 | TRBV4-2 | CASSRTGSSSEAFF | TGTGCCAGCAGCCGGACAGGGTCGAGCTCTGAAGCTTTCTTT
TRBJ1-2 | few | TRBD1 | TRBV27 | CASKLTGGYGYTF | TGTGCCAGCAAACTGACAGGGGGCTATGGCTACACCTTC
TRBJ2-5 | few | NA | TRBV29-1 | CSAQSGPRTQYF | TGCAGCGCGCAGAGCGGTCCCCGGACCCAGTACTTC
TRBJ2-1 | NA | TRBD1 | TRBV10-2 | CASSTGVMFF | TGCGCCAGCAGCACAGGGGTAATGTTCTTC